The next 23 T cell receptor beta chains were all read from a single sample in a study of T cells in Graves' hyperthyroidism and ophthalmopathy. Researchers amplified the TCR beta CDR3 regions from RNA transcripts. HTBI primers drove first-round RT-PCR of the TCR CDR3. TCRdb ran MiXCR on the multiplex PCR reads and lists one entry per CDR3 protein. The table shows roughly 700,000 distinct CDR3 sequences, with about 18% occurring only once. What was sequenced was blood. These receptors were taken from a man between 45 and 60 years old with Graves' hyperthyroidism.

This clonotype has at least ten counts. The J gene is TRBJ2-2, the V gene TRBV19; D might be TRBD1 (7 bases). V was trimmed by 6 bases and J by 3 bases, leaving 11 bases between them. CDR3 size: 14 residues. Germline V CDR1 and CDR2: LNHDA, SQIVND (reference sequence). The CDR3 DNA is TGTGCCAGTAGCCCAGGGGGGCACACCGGGGAGCTGTTTTTT. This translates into CASSPGGHTGELFF. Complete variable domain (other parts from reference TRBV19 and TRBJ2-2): DGGITQSPKYLFRKEGQNVTLSCEQNLNHDAMYWYRQDPGQGLRLIYYSQIVNDFQKGDIAEGYSVSREKKESFPLTVTSAQKNPTAFYLCASSPGGHTGELFFGEGSRLTVL.

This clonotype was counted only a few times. CDR3 sequence: CASNQGAGGYQGEQYF. The CDR3 DNA is TGTGCCAGCAACCAGGGGGCGGGAGGGTACCAGGGCGAGCAGTACTTC. The rearrangement uses TRBV7-9 and TRBJ2-7, with D maybe TRBD2 (9 bases). Trimming took off 7 bases at V and 6 bases at J, with 25 bases between the two ends. Per germline, CDR1 SEHNR and CDR2 FQNEAQ (reference sequence). The CDR3 runs 16 residues.

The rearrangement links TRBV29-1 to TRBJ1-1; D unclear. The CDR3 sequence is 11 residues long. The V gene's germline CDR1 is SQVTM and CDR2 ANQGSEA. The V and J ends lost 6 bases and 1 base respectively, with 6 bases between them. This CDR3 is CSVQKNTEAFF. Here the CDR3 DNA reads TGCAGCGTCCAAAAGAACACTGAAGCTTTCTTT. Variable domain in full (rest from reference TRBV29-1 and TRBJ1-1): SAVISQKPSRDICQRGTSLTIQCQVDSQVTMMFWYRQQPGQSLTLIATANQGSEATYESGFVIDKFPISRPNLTFSTLTVSNMSPEDSSIYLCSVQKNTEAFFGQGTRLTVV.

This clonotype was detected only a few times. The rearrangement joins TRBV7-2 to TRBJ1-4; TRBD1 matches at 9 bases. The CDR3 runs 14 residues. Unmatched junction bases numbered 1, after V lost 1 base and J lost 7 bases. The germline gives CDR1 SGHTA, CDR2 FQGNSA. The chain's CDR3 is CASSLGGQGEKLFF. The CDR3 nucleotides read TGTGCCAGCAGCTTAGGGGGACAGGGTGAAAAACTGTTTTTT.

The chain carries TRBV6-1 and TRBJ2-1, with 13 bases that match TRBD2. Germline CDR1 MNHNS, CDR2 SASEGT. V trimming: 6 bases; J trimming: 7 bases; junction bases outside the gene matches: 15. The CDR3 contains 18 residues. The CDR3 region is CASRDPEWTSGGGNEQFF. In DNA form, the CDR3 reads TGTGCCAGCAGGGACCCGGAATGGACTAGCGGGGGAGGAAATGAGCAGTTCTTC.

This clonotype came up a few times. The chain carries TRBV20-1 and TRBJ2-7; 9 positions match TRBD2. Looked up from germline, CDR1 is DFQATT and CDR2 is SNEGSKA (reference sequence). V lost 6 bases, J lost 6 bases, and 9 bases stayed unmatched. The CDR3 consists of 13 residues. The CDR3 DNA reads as TGCAGTGCCAAGGTAGCGGGAGCCCCCGAGCAGTACTTC. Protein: CSAKVAGAPEQYF.

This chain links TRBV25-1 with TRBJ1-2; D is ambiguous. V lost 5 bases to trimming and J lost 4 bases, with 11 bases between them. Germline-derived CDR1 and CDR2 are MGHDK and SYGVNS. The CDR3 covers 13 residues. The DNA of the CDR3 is TGTGCCAGCAGTCCGGGAGGTGTCTATGGCTACACCTTC. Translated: CASSPGGVYGYTF.

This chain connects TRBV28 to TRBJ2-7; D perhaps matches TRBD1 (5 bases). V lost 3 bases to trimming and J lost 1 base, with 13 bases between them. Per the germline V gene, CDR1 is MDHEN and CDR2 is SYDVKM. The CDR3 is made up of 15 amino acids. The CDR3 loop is CASSFSGRDSYEQYF. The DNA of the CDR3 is TGTGCCAGCAGTTTTTCGGGCAGGGATTCCTACGAGCAGTACTTC. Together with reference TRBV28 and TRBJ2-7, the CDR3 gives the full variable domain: DVKVTQSSRYLVKRTGEKVFLECVQDMDHENMFWYRQDPGLGLRLIYFSYDVKMKEKGDIPEGYSVSREKKERFSLILESASTNQTSMYLCASSFSGRDSYEQYFGPGTRLTVT.

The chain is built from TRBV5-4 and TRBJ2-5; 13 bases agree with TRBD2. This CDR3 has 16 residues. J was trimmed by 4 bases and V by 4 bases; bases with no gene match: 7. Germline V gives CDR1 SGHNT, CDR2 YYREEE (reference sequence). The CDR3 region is CASSPRTSGSLETQYF. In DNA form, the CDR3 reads TGTGCCAGCAGCCCCCGGACTAGCGGGAGTCTAGAGACCCAGTACTTC.

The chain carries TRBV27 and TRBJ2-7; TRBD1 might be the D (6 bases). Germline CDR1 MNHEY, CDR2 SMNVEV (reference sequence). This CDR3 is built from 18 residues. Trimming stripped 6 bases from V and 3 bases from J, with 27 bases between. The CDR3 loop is CASSQNPDWGRGIYEQYF. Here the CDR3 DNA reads TGTGCCAGCAGCCAGAACCCTGACTGGGGGCGCGGTATCTACGAGCAGTACTTC.

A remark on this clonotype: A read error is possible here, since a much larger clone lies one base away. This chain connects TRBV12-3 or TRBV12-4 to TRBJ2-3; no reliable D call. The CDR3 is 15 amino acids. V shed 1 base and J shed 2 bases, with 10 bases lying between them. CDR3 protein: CASSLGGPTTDTQYF. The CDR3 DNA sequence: TGTGCCAGCAGTTTAGGCGGTCCTACCACAGATACGCAGTATTTT.

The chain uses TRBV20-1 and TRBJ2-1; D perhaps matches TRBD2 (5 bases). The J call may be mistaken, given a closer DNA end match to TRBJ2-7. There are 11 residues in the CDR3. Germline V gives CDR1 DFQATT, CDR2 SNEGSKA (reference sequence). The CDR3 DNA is TGCAGTGCTAGGGACTCGGGTGAGCAGTACTTC. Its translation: CSARDSGEQYF.

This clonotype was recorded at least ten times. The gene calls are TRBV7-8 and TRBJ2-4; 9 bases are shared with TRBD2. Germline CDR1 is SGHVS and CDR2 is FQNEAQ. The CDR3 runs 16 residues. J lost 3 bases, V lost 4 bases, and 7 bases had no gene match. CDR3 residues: CASSSRTSEGKNIQYF. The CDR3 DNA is TGTGCCAGCAGCTCGCGGACTAGCGAGGGCAAAAACATTCAGTACTTC.

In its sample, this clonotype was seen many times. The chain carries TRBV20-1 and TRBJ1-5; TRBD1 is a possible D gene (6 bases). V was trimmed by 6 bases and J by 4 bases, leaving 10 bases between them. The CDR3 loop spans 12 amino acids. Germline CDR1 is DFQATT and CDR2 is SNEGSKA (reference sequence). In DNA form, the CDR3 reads TGCAGTGCCGGGACACAGAATCAGCCCCAGCATTTT. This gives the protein CSAGTQNQPQHF.

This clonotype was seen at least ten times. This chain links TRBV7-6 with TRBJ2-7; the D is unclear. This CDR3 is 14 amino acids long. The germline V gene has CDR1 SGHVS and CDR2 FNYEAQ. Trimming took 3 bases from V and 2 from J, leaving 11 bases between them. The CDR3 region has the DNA TGTGCCAGCAGCTTTTTCGCAATAACCTACGAGCAGTACTTC. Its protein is CASSFFAITYEQYF.

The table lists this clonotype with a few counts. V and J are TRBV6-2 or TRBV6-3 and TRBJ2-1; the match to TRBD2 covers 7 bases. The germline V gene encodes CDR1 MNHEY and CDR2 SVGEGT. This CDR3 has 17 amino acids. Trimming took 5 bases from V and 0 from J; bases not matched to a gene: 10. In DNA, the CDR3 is TGTGCCAGCAGTCAAAGACTAGCTGCGAGCTCCTACAATGAGCAGTTCTTC. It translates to CASSQRLAASSYNEQFF.

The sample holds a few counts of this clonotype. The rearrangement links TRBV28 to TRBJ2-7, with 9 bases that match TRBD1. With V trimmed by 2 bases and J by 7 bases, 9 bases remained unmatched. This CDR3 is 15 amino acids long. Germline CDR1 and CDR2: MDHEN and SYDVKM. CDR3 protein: CASSLPGQGLREQYF. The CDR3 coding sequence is TGTGCCAGCAGTTTACCGGGACAGGGTCTCCGAGAGCAGTACTTC.

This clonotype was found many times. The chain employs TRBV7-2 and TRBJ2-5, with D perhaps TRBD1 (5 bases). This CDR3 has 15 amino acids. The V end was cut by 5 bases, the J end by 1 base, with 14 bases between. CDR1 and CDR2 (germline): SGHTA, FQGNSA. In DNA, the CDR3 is TGTGCCAGCAGCCGTCGACAGCTTACCCAAGAGACCCAGTACTTC. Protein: CASSRRQLTQETQYF.

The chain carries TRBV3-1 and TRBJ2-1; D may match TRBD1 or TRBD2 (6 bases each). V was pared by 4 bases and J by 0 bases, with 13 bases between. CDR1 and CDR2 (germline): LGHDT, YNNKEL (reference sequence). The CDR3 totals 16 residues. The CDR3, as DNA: TGTGCCAGCAGCCCAGAAGGAGGGGGCTCCTACAATGAGCAGTTCTTC. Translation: CASSPEGGGSYNEQFF.

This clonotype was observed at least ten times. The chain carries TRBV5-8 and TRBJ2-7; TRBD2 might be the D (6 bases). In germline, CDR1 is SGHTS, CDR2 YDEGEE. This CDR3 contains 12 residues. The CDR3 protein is CTGSRTTYEQYF. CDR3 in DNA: TGTACCGGGAGCAGAACCACCTACGAGCAGTACTTC.

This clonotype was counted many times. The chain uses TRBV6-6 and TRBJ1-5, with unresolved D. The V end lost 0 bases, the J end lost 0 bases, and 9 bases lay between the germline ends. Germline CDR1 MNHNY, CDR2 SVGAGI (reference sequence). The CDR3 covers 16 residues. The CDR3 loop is CASSYSMARSNQPQHF. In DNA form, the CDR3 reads TGTGCCAGCAGTTACTCGATGGCCCGTAGCAATCAGCCCCAGCATTTT.

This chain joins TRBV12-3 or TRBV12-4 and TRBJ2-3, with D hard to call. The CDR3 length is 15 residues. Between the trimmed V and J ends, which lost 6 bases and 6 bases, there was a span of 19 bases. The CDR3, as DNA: TGTGCCAGCAGGCCTCGGAGCAAAGCAATGGATACGCAGTATTTT. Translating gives CASRPRSKAMDTQYF.

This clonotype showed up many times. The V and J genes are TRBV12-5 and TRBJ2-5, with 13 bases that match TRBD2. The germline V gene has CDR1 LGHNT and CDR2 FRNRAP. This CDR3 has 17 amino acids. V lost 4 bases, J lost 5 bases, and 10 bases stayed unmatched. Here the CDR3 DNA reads TGTGCTAGTGGTTCCTCTTCCGGACTAGCGGGAGAGGAGACCCAGTACTTC. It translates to CASGSSSGLAGEETQYF.